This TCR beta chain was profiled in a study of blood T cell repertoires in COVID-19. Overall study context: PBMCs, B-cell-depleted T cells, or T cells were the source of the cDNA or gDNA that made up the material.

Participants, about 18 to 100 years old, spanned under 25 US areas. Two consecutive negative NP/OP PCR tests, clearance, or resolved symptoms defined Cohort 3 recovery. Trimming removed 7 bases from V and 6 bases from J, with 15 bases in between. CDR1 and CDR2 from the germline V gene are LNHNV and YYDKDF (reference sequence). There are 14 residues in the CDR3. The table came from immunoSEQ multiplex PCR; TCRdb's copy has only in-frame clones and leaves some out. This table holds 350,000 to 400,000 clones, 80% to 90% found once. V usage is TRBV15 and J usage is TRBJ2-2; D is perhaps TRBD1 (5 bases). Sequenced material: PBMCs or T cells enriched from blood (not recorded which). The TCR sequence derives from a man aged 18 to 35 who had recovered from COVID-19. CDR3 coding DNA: TGTGCCACCAAAGAAAACCAGGGTCCCGGGGAGCTGTTTTTT. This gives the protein CATKENQGPGELFF. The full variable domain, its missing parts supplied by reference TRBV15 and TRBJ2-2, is DAMVIQNPRYQVTQFGKPVTLSCSQTLNHNVMYWYQQKSSQAPKLLFHYYDKDFNNEADTPDNFQSRRPNTSFCFLDIRSPGLGDTAMYLCATKENQGPGELFFGEGSRLTVL.